This T cell receptor beta chain was recorded in a study of beta chain features in type 1 diabetes (dated by TCRdb to the late 2010s). A note on the overall study: Patients and healthy donors did not differ in mean age, gender distribution, total cell number or subset yield. Naive and central memory subsets were obtained from all 30 or so donors, but regulatory and stem cell-like memory subsets were isolated from only 8 patients and roughly eight healthy donors. The study compared TCRB repertoires of sorted circulating CD4+ T cell subsets between recently diagnosed type 1 diabetes patients and matched healthy donors. A total of roughly 100 million sorted cells were examined across all samples, and a strong correlation was observed between cell number per subset and RNA yield. General conclusions and limits of the study: The naive, central memory and regulatory TCRB repertoires appeared to resemble one another more closely among patients than among healthy donors. Only small numbers of individuals were included in the HLA sub-analyses, which left unresolved whether HLA type had any influence on TCRB rearrangement. Fewer insertions and more nucleotide deletions at VDJ recombination sites were observed in patients with type 1 diabetes, implying thymic rearrangement abnormalities. Because cDNA rather than genomic DNA was sequenced, highly expressing activated cells could have been over-represented, although no difference in activation and CD3 levels was found between groups. Shorter templates might be favored by PCR, yet because patient and control samples were amplified and corrected together, any such skew would affect both groups equally. A moderate but significant shortening of TCRB CDR3 length was observed in type 1 diabetes patients in all four CD4+ subsets.

All of the isolated RNA was reverse transcribed with the High Capacity cDNA Reverse Transcription Kit, so expressed TCRB transcripts were sequenced. For stem cell-like memory T cell samples, survey-depth immunoSEQ sequencing was used, averaging around 910,000 total reads per sample. After sorted cells were lysed in RLT buffer, RNA was extracted with DNase-treated RNeasy Micro or Mini kits, with the choice depending on cell number. Each cell subset was processed separately to prevent cross-contamination, with patient and healthy donor samples processed together. The immunoSEQ multiplex PCR was used to amplify TCRB sequences from cDNA, generating 87-bp fragments that spanned the CDR3 region. Amplicons were sequenced on the Illumina HiSeq platform. As for the original processing: Synthetic template baselines were used to correct PCR bias computationally, reads within Hamming distance 2 were collapsed, and singletons that could not be merged were discarded. Reads were aligned against IMGT so that V, D and J genes, CDR3 length and insertions or deletions at six rearrangement sites could be assigned. Clonotype counts were normalized to sorted cell number within each subset before computing true diversity and Gini coefficients with the tcR R package. The overlap coefficient, calculated on TCRB nucleotide sequences, was used to quantify repertoire sharing. TCRdb took this table from immuneACCESS and kept in-frame rearrangements with V and J called. Such tables lack part of the clones; where checked against another copy, unresolved V genes explain under half of the gap, and the rest is unexplained. V, J and clone size derive from that table, while D and trimming were established from the DNA sequence. The sample table holds tens of thousands of clones, of which around 32% were seen once. Approximately 0.46% of the sample is taken by the ten largest.

As for this clone: It has no known antigen specificity. It has no much larger one-base neighbor in the sample; base qualities were not kept.

A single peripheral blood draw of around 100 mL on average was collected from each donor into heparinised tubes. A BD FACSAria II and a panel including CD45RO, CCR7, CD25, CD127, CD95 and CD27 were used to sort naive, central memory, regulatory and stem cell-like memory CD4+ T cells. All sorted populations exceeded 95% purity. PBMCs were isolated right away by Lymphoprep density gradient centrifugation and were stained directly, without culture. Samples were stained and sorted in pairs, with one healthy donor and one patient per experiment, so that batch effects were minimized. Sequences MGHDK (CDR1) and SYGVNS (CDR2) are obtained from the germline V gene. Inclusive of the bounding cysteine and phenylalanine, the CDR3 is 16 residues long. The kept DNA is CDR3 alone, 48 bases in frame from the first base. Germline trimming amounts to 1 base on V and 4 bases on J, with 8 as the count of junction bases outside the gene matches.

Sample: stem cell memory CD4+ T cells from blood. Sample cell subset or site, as interpreted from the label and publication: stem cell-like memory CD4+ T cells. This receptor was identified in a woman younger than 35 in good health. The sequence joins TRBV25-1 to TRBJ1-2, with 8 bases in between that match TRBD1. The nucleotide sequence reads TGTGCCAGCAGTGAATCTCCGGGACAGGACTCCTATGGCTACACCTTC. Translation gives CASSESPGQDSYGYTF.